This record covers a single TCR beta chain. Its antigen is undetermined. The data originate from a study of cytomegalovirus exposure and HLA in healthy donors. Study-wide findings and caveats: The study designated 150 to 200 TCR beta chains cytomegalovirus-associated. As a later analysis showed, a missense DCLRE1C variant was linked to trimming of TCR beta V- and J-genes. For most TCR beta V segments, an earlier analysis put the productive rate at about 90% or about 30% of the time.

CDR3 length: 14 amino acids. V was pared by 3 bases and J by 1 base, with 9 bases between. Germline CDR1 is LNHNV and CDR2 is YYDKDF (reference sequence). PCR used 60 Vbeta primers and 13 Jbeta primers. Assay used: immunoSEQ multiplex PCR; TCRdb lists only in-frame clones, some missing. The sample has over 200,000 clones, around 85% seen once. The chain employs TRBV15 and TRBJ1-1, with a possible D match to TRBD1 (6 bases). What was sequenced was PBMCs. The receptor was derived from a human donor in good health. The CDR3 loop is CATSRRTANTEAFF. The CDR3 region has the DNA TGTGCCACCAGCAGGCGGACAGCGAACACTGAAGCTTTCTTT.